The 20 T cell receptor beta chains in this list originate from one sample, sequenced in a study of Ad26.COV2.S vaccination and SARS-CoV-2 variants. Measured with immunoSEQ multiplex PCR; TCRdb has only the in-frame clones, and not every one. The data show hundreds of thousands of clones, 89% seen once. Regarding treatment: roughly 20 received Ad26.COV2.S at low or high dose, single or two shots; about 5 received placebo; per-sample allocation not given. At day 63 after the first vaccine or placebo injection, samples were drawn. The source material was peripheral blood, sampled in a trial of Ad26.COV2.S vaccine versus placebo. The receptor source for this set is a person between 18 and 59 years old who received the Ad26.COV2.S COVID-19 vaccine or a placebo.

The chain is built from TRBV27 and TRBJ1-6; 7 nucleotides line up with TRBD1. The CDR3 spans 14 residues. Trimming took 5 bases from V and 7 from J; bases not matched to a gene: 5. The germline gives CDR1 MNHEY, CDR2 SMNVEV (reference sequence). CDR3 DNA: TGTGCCAGCAGTCGACAGGGAGACAATTCACCCCTCCACTTT. Translated, it gives CASSRQGDNSPLHF.

This chain links TRBV5-4 with TRBJ1-1; D gene uncertain. Germline V gene sequence: CDR1 SGHNT, CDR2 YYREEE (reference sequence). CDR3 length: 15 residues. V lost 0 bases, J lost 5 bases, and 14 bases lay in between. The CDR3 loop is CASSLVTAPRTEAFF. The CDR3 DNA reads as TGTGCCAGCAGCTTGGTAACAGCCCCGAGAACTGAAGCTTTCTTT.

This clone has only one observation. This rearrangement joins TRBV2 to TRBJ1-2; 9 nucleotides agree with TRBD1. The CDR3 has 13 residues. CDR1 is SNHLY, CDR2 FYNNEI, per germline. Trimming removed 6 bases from V and 8 bases from J; junction bases left unmatched: 7. The CDR3 spells CASRGDRVEGYTF. The CDR3 bases are TGTGCCAGCAGGGGGGACAGGGTGGAAGGCTACACCTTC.

This rearrangement joins TRBV27 to TRBJ2-2; no clear D. The CDR3 is 16 amino acids. V shed 5 bases and J shed 2 bases, with 15 bases lying between them. Germline V CDR1 and CDR2: MNHEY, SMNVEV (reference sequence). CDR3 residues: CASSPDRDANTGELFF. The DNA for the CDR3 is TGTGCCAGCAGTCCCGATAGAGATGCAAACACCGGGGAGCTGTTTTTT.

Concerning this clone itself: This sample also contains other DNA sequences that code for the same CDR3. The V call is TRBV5-1, the J call TRBJ2-7, with 8 bases fitting TRBD1. J lost 6 bases, V lost 5 bases, and 7 bases had no gene match. Germline-derived CDR1 and CDR2 are SGHRS and YFSETQ. The CDR3 runs 13 residues. The CDR3 nucleotides are TGCGCCAGCAGTTTTGGACAGGGTGGCGAGCAGTACTTC. Protein sequence: CASSFGQGGEQYF.

This sequence joins TRBV4-2 and TRBJ1-2; 11 bases line up with TRBD1. Germline V lookup: CDR1 LGHNA, CDR2 YNFKEQ. This CDR3 region has 17 residues. V was clipped by 0 bases and J by 8 bases; unmatched bases: 11. Here the CDR3 reads CASSQDLSDRGRAGYTF. Here the CDR3 DNA reads TGTGCCAGCAGCCAAGATCTATCGGACAGGGGGCGAGCGGGCTACACCTTC.

This clone was seen only once. Compared with germline, one end of the junction differs, possibly owing to a read error. This sequence joins TRBV5-4 and TRBJ2-5; D gene unclear. The CDR3 consists of 15 residues. The germline CDR1 and CDR2 sequences are SGHNT and YYREEE (reference sequence). CDR3 DNA sequence: TGTGCCAGCAGTTTGGTCGACCTAAACCCCCGGTACCAGTACTTC. This sequence encodes CASSLVDLNPRYQYF.

This clone was detected only once. The chain combines TRBV29-1 with TRBJ2-5; D tentatively reads TRBD1 or TRBD2 (6 bases each). This CDR3 is built from 13 residues. Germline assignment: CDR1 SQVTM and CDR2 ANQGSEA. Trimming shortened V by 4 bases and J by 4 bases, and 13 bases separated the two germline ends. In DNA form, the CDR3 reads TGCAGCGTTGTCGGAGGGGGGCCAGAGACCCAGTACTTC. It translates to CSVVGGGPETQYF.

This chain joins TRBV20-1 and TRBJ2-1; D gene unclear. Trimming shortened V by 6 bases and J by 8 bases, and 11 bases separated the two germline ends. This CDR3 has 11 amino acids. Germline assignment: CDR1 DFQATT and CDR2 SNEGSKA (reference sequence). CDR3 DNA sequence: TGCAGTGCGACCCTAGAGTATGAGCAGTTCTTC. It encodes CSATLEYEQFF.

V is TRBV7-9 and J is TRBJ1-6, with TRBD1 matching over 9 bases. The trim removed 6 bases at V and 4 bases at J, leaving 7 bases unmatched. CDR1 is SEHNR, CDR2 FQNEAQ, per germline (reference sequence). The CDR3 spans 16 residues. The CDR3 region is CASRRLDRGYNSPLHF. CDR3 sequence (DNA): TGTGCCAGCAGACGCCTCGACAGGGGGTATAATTCACCCCTCCACTTT.

The rearrangement joins TRBV15 to TRBJ1-2; the match to TRBD1 covers 8 bases. Germline values: CDR1 LNHNV, CDR2 YYDKDF (reference sequence). The CDR3 contains 16 residues. V lost 1 base and J lost 4; bases outside the gene matches: 8. In DNA, the CDR3 is TGTGCCACCAGCAGAGTTCCGGGACAGGTGGGCTATGGCTACACCTTC. As protein: CATSRVPGQVGYGYTF.

This clone was observed once. The CDR3 here is CASSRTGTYKNIQYF. In DNA form, the CDR3 reads TGTGCCAGCAGTAGGACAGGAACTTACAAAAACATTCAGTACTTC. The chain couples TRBV7-2 to TRBJ2-4; 7 bases align to TRBD1. The germline V gene encodes CDR1 SGHTA and CDR2 FQGNSA. Trimming removed 6 bases from V and 3 bases from J; junction bases left unmatched: 8. The CDR3 is 15 residues long.

This clone was seen once. The genes are TRBV6-1 and TRBJ1-2; 9 bases align to TRBD1. This CDR3 is built from 17 residues. Germline V gives CDR1 MNHNS, CDR2 SASEGT. J gave up 6 bases and V 4 bases, and 15 bases lay outside the gene matches. The CDR3 loop reads CASSALPGQGFMNGYTF. The CDR3 nucleotides read TGTGCCAGCAGTGCCCTCCCGGGACAGGGATTTATGAATGGCTACACCTTC.

The V and J genes are TRBV12-3 or TRBV12-4 and TRBJ2-5, with D perhaps being TRBD1 or TRBD2 (5 bases each). Trimming took 5 bases from V and 4 from J, leaving 11 bases between them. The CDR3 length is 13 residues. This chain's CDR3 is CASSHTGGETQYF. In DNA form, the CDR3 reads TGTGCCAGCAGTCACACAGGAGGAGAGACCCAGTACTTC.

Turning to this clone: A read error may produce the germline difference seen at one junction end. The V and J genes are TRBV12-5 and TRBJ1-2; 7 bases are shared with TRBD1. The CDR3 length is 10 residues. Germline lookup yields CDR1 LGHNT and CDR2 FRNRAP. Written as DNA, the CDR3 is TGTGCTAGTGGTTTTCGACAGGGTAGATTC. As protein: CASGFRQGRF.

V usage is TRBV20-1 and J usage is TRBJ1-5; 7 bases map to TRBD1. V was clipped by 5 bases and J by 3 bases; unmatched bases: 7. CDR1 DFQATT and CDR2 SNEGSKA come from the germline V gene (reference sequence). CDR3 length equals 14 residues. This chain's CDR3 is CSARAGGINQPQHF. CDR3 coding DNA: TGCAGTGCTCGTGCAGGGGGAATCAATCAGCCCCAGCATTTT.

The chain is built from TRBV27 and TRBJ2-2, with D maybe TRBD1 (5 bases). V was cut by 0 bases and J by 2 bases, with 7 bases left in between. This CDR3 contains 15 residues. In germline, CDR1 is MNHEY, CDR2 SMNVEV (reference sequence). Here the CDR3 DNA reads TGTGCCAGCAGTTTATCTAGGACAAACACCGGGGAGCTGTTTTTT. Translated: CASSLSRTNTGELFF.

Only a few counts were recorded for this clone. The rearrangement links TRBV6-8 to TRBJ1-1, with a weak D call TRBD1 (6 bases). The CDR3 is 11 amino acids. The V gene's germline CDR1 is MNHGY and CDR2 SAAAGT. The CDR3 loop is CADGQCTEAFF. DNA for the CDR3: TGTGCTGACGGACAGTGCACTGAAGCTTTCTTT.

This clone was seen a few times. CDR3 residues: CASSGLAGTETQYF. Here the CDR3 DNA reads TGCGCCAGCAGTGGACTAGCGGGAACTGAGACCCAGTACTTC. J is TRBJ2-5 and V is TRBV10-1; TRBD2 matches 11 bases. J was trimmed by 5 bases and V by 4 bases; bases with no gene match: 3. CDR1 is WNHNN and CDR2 is SYGVQD in the germline V gene (reference sequence). The CDR3 loop spans 14 amino acids.

The chain joins TRBV30 to TRBJ1-2, with a possible D match to TRBD1 (6 bases). The CDR3 extends over 10 amino acids. Per germline, CDR1 GTSNPN and CDR2 SVGIG (reference sequence). V lost 5 bases, J lost 8 bases, and 9 bases lay in between. As DNA, the CDR3 is TGTGCCTGGTACAGGGAAGGCTACACCTTC. Residues: CAWYREGYTF. The whole variable domain, filled in from reference TRBV30 and TRBJ1-2, reads SQTIHQWPATLVQPVGSPLSLECTVEGTSNPNLYWYRQAAGRGLQLLFYSVGIGQISSEVPQNLSASRPQDRQFILSSKKLLLSDSGFYLCAWYREGYTFGSGTRLTVV.